Following are 10 T cell receptor beta chains from one sample sequenced in a study of cytomegalovirus exposure and HLA in healthy donors. It was with 60 Vbeta and 13 Jbeta primers that the PCR ran. The protocol was immunoSEQ multiplex PCR, while the TCRdb copy is restricted to in-frame clones and leaves out a portion. The table has tens of thousands of clones, about 76% seen once; the top ten hold about 15%. The source material was PBMCs. These receptors all stem from a middle-aged woman in good health and CMV-seropositive.

This sequence joins TRBV28 and TRBJ2-1; a weak D match, TRBD2 (6 bases). V was trimmed by 5 bases and J by 5 bases, leaving 13 bases between them. The length of the CDR3 is 14 residues. Germline V CDR1 and CDR2: MDHEN, SYDVKM. The CDR3 DNA reads as TGTGCCAGCAGTCCACGGGGGTCCCACAATGAGCAGTTCTTC. Protein sequence: CASSPRGSHNEQFF. Complete variable domain (other parts from reference TRBV28 and TRBJ2-1): DVKVTQSSRYLVKRTGEKVFLECVQDMDHENMFWYRQDPGLGLRLIYFSYDVKMKEKGDIPEGYSVSREKKERFSLILESASTNQTSMYLCASSPRGSHNEQFFGPGTRLTVL.

The chain uses TRBV2 and TRBJ1-1, with 9 positions matching TRBD1. The CDR3 loop spans 15 amino acids. V was clipped by 6 bases and J by 1 base; unmatched bases: 6. The germline V gene has CDR1 SNHLY and CDR2 FYNNEI. Here the CDR3 reads CASRGGQGGNTEAFF. CDR3 nucleotide sequence: TGTGCCAGCAGGGGGGGACAGGGAGGGAACACTGAAGCTTTCTTT.

The chain employs TRBV25-1 and TRBJ2-1; maybe TRBD2 (5 bases). Germline V gene data show CDR1 as MGHDK and CDR2 as SYGVNS. This CDR3 has 15 residues. V was pared by 7 bases and J by 1 base, with 14 bases between. The CDR3 loop is CASKHWAGSYNEQFF. For the CDR3, the DNA is TGTGCCAGCAAACACTGGGCGGGTTCCTACAATGAGCAGTTCTTC.

The chain combines TRBV5-6 with TRBJ1-1; D is undetermined. The V end was cut by 5 bases, the J end by 1 base, with 15 bases between. CDR3 size: 15 residues. Germline V gene sequence: CDR1 SGHDT, CDR2 YYEEEE. The CDR3 bases are TGTGCCAGCAGGCCCCTGGGCATGACGAACACTGAAGCTTTCTTT. This translates into CASRPLGMTNTEAFF.

This clone was counted only a few times. V and J are TRBV29-1 and TRBJ1-5, with 7 bases lining up with TRBD1. V trimming: 6 bases; J trimming: 7 bases; junction bases outside the gene matches: 9. This CDR3 region has 13 residues. Germline CDR1 SQVTM, CDR2 ANQGSEA. The CDR3 sequence: CSVSGDSGQPQHF. CDR3 in DNA: TGCAGCGTATCGGGGGACAGCGGGCAGCCCCAGCATTTT.

This chain uses TRBV2 with TRBJ2-7; 10 positions agree with TRBD2. The germline gives CDR1 SNHLY, CDR2 FYNNEI. The CDR3 has 14 residues. With V trimmed by 6 bases and J by 9 bases, 11 bases remained unmatched. The CDR3 loop reads CASSRWASGRPQYF. The CDR3 DNA is TGTGCCAGCAGCCGGTGGGCTAGCGGGAGACCGCAGTACTTC. The full variable domain, rest sourced from reference TRBV2 and TRBJ2-7, is EPEVTQTPSHQVTQMGQEVILRCVPISNHLYFYWYRQILGQKVEFLVSFYNNEISEKSEIFDDQFSVERPDGSNFTLKIRSTKLEDSAMYFCASSRWASGRPQYFGPGTRLTVT.

The rearrangement uses TRBV27 and TRBJ1-2; D call uncertain. Germline V gene sequence: CDR1 MNHEY, CDR2 SMNVEV (reference sequence). Trimming stripped 3 bases from V and 2 bases from J, with 13 bases between. This CDR3 comprises 15 residues. CDR3 DNA sequence: TGTGCCAGCAGTTTGAGCCCGTCGGGGAACTATGGCTACACCTTC. Its translation: CASSLSPSGNYGYTF.

V gene TRBV7-3 combines with J gene TRBJ2-1; 10 bases map to TRBD2. CDR1 and CDR2 from the germline V gene are SGHTA and FQGTGA. Germline trimming cut 2 bases from V and 5 bases from J; bases unmatched to any gene: 3. CDR3 length: 15 amino acids. This CDR3 is CASSLLLAGDNEQFF. The CDR3 region has the DNA TGTGCCAGCAGCTTACTCCTAGCGGGGGACAATGAGCAGTTCTTC.

Only a few counts were recorded for this clone. V usage is TRBV11-3 and J usage is TRBJ2-3; D possibly corresponds to TRBD2 (5 bases). This CDR3 is 14 amino acids long. Trimming cost V 4 bases and J 4 bases, with 12 bases left between them. Germline assignment: CDR1 SGHNT and CDR2 YENEEA. The CDR3 loop is CASSYEGDADTQYF. The DNA of the CDR3 is TGTGCCAGCAGCTATGAGGGCGACGCAGATACGCAGTATTTT.

The chain carries TRBV19 and TRBJ1-2; weak D call: TRBD1 (6 bases). This CDR3 comprises 12 residues. The V and J ends lost 8 bases and 5 bases respectively, with 12 bases between them. CDR1 LNHDA and CDR2 SQIVND come from the germline V gene (reference sequence). CDR3 nucleotides: TGTGCCAGTTCACCGGACAGATATGGCTACACCTTC. Translating it yields CASSPDRYGYTF.